This T cell receptor beta chain was observed in a study of Graves' ophthalmopathy and Graves' hyperthyroidism (dated by TCRdb to about 2018). Broadly, across the study: Peripheral blood samples were taken at the time of initial diagnosis, before any treatment was given. TCR beta repertoire signatures were used to distinguish Graves' ophthalmopathy from Graves' hyperthyroidism and to predict progression to ophthalmopathy. In total, around 130 blood samples were TCR-sequenced: 40 to 45 ophthalmopathy, some 75 hyperthyroidism and approximately 17 hyperthyroidism-to-ophthalmopathy patients. To explore V-J signatures distinguishing ophthalmopathy from hyperthyroidism, a discovery set of under 110 patients (fewer than 45 ophthalmopathy, roughly 56 stable hyperthyroidism) was enrolled. An independent validation cohort was composed of roughly 19 hyperthyroidism patients and 17 patients who later progressed from hyperthyroidism to ophthalmopathy. In several hyperthyroidism patients, the T-cell repertoires found in thyroid tissue were compared with those found in blood. Once sampling was done, hyperthyroidism patients were given methimazole at a starting dose of 30 mg daily, while ophthalmopathy patients were given high-dose intravenous methylprednisolone. The 100 or so discovery patients were divided at random into training and test sets in a 7:3 ratio. General findings and caveats noted by the study authors: No statistical method was used to predetermine the sample size, and group allocation was not hidden from the investigators. In validation, the model predicted ophthalmopathy progression with over 60% sensitivity and 72.22% specificity; roughly 12 predicted patients were CT-confirmed with GO in a median of about 6.2 months. In cross-validation, the 13-signature model distinguished ophthalmopathy from stable hyperthyroidism with approximately 90% sensitivity and about 81% specificity, while in the test set the corresponding values were about 80% and 75%. Most of the expanded thyroid clonotypes with a frequency above 0.001 were also detected in blood, and it was suggested that the thyroid immune response may be reflected by blood repertoires.

Ophthalmopathy patients had moderately to severely active disease, Clinical Activity Score of at least 3, NOSPECS grade of at least 4, and disease duration under 3 months. Patients were excluded if they had other autoimmune diseases, uncontrolled infections, pregnancy or lactation. Clinical symptoms, serum thyroxine, TRAb, thyroid ultrasound and orbital computed tomography were used for diagnosis. PBMCs were isolated from about 10 ml of fresh peripheral blood by Ficoll-Paque density gradient centrifugation. Total RNA was extracted with Trizol reagent and quality-checked on an Agilent 2100 Bioanalyzer. TCR beta CDR3 regions were amplified from RNA transcripts for repertoire sequencing. The first round of RT-PCR was done with HTBI primers and the Qiagen OneStep RT-PCR kit, and was followed by a second round of multiplex PCR, then size selection and purification. Libraries were sequenced on an Illumina HiSeq2000 using paired-end 100 bp reads. On the study's bioinformatics: SOAPnuke was used to process the reads, removing any read that contained adapters or uncalled bases, had a mean Phred below 15, or lacked an exact match to the constant primer or identifier. COPE v1.2.5 was used to merge the high-quality paired reads. Clonotypes were defined as unique nucleotide sequences and were aligned to IMGT TRB V, D and J references using MiTCR v1.1. Analysis was restricted to V-J combinations with a frequency above 0.0001, which covered 98% to 99.2% of repertoires. For each V-J combination, a TCR clonal expansion and chaos score was defined as F50 clonal expansion divided by the chaos observed in the TCRdist matrix. Features were reduced by Welch's t-statistics and random forest to around 14 V-J combinations, which fed a naive Bayes classifier. The similarity between thyroid and blood repertoires was quantified using the Morisita-Horn index. TCRdb trimmed the raw reads at Q25, called clones with MiXCR and kept productive beta chains. Rows matching on CDR3 protein sequence are summarized as one entry with the most common DNA and genes. TCRdb, not the original authors, processed these V and J calls. The sample table records some 170,000 distinct CDR3 sequences; under 45% of these occur just once. The ten largest clones add up to about 8.2% of the sample.

Taken from cysteine to phenylalanine, the CDR3 has 17 residues. Of all the DNA, just the CDR3 is kept, 51 bases in frame from base 1. The V end loses 0 bases and the J end loses 5 bases, and a stretch of 19 bases separates them. The germline V gene encodes CDR1 LNHNV and CDR2 YYDKDF (reference sequence). Worth noting for this clonotype: Its antigen specificity is not known. The input lacks base qualities; no much larger clone sits a single base away.

Sequencing used peripheral blood. This clonotype originated in a young man with Graves' ophthalmopathy. Donor details come from another sample of the same person, matched by shared clones. The rearranged chain carries TRBV15 and TRBJ2-5; possibly the D gene is TRBD2, per 7 matching bases. The DNA sequence is given as TGTGCCACCAGCAGAGACCTGGGGGGGGCCTCTGGGGAGACCCAGTACTTC. This gives the protein CATSRDLGGASGETQYF.